Presented here are 32 T cell receptor beta chains from one specimen sequenced in a study of T-cell reconstitution after alpha-beta-depleted transplantation in children. Researchers prepared the TCRbeta library using unique molecular identifiers, the study reports. TCRdb used MiXCR to reprocess the PCR reads, holding one entry per CDR3 protein. The table lists 150,000 to 200,000 distinct CDR3 sequences, about 6.3% of them singletons, with around 2.7% in the top ten. Sequencing was performed on PBMCs from the stem cell graft donor, taken from the stem cell graft. These TCRs come from a human donor who donated a stem cell graft to a child with Wiskott-Aldrich syndrome.

This clonotype was seen repeatedly, ten times or more. The V gene is TRBV18, the J gene TRBJ2-1, with D uncertain. The CDR3 contains 14 residues. The V and J ends lost 9 bases and 0 bases respectively, with 12 bases between them. Germline CDR1 and CDR2: KGHSH and LQKENI. CDR3 DNA: TGTGCCAGGCCGGGCCCGAGCTCCTACAATGAGCAGTTCTTC. Its protein is CARPGPSSYNEQFF.

This clonotype was counted between two and nine times. This chain links TRBV5-1 with TRBJ1-5, with 9 bases that match TRBD1. The CDR3 is 14 residues long. Germline-derived CDR1 and CDR2 are SGHRS and YFSETQ. J gave up 6 bases and V 3 bases, and 4 bases lay outside the gene matches. In nucleotides, the CDR3 is TGCGCCAGCAGCTCCGGGACAGGGATTCAGCCCCAGCATTTT. Translating it yields CASSSGTGIQPQHF.

At least ten counts were recorded for this clonotype. J is TRBJ1-5 and V is TRBV6-1, with 8 bases matching TRBD1. Trimming took 6 bases from V and 7 from J; bases not matched to a gene: 8. The CDR3 is 14 amino acids. In germline, CDR1 is MNHNS, CDR2 SASEGT. The chain's CDR3 is CASSRDRGRQPQHF. In DNA, the CDR3 is TGTGCCAGCAGCCGAGACAGGGGCCGCCAGCCCCAGCATTTT.

This clonotype was seen many times. The rearrangement uses TRBV12-3 or TRBV12-4 and TRBJ2-7, with a weak D call TRBD1 (5 bases). V was clipped by 2 bases and J by 2 bases, with 7 bases between them. This CDR3 has 13 amino acids. The CDR3 protein is CASSLRQTYEQYF. The CDR3 DNA sequence: TGTGCCAGCAGTTTAAGACAGACCTACGAGCAGTACTTC.

This clonotype was seen at least ten times. This CDR3 reads CASSPTGSKNIQYF. The CDR3 region has the DNA TGTGCCAGCAGCCCCACAGGGTCCAAAAACATTCAGTACTTC. The chain uses TRBV7-2 and TRBJ2-4, with D tentatively TRBD1 (6 bases). Trimming cost V 5 bases and J 2 bases, with 10 bases left between them. Per germline, CDR1 SGHTA and CDR2 FQGNSA. This CDR3 spans 14 amino acids.

A single count supports this clonotype. The chain couples TRBV12-3 or TRBV12-4 to TRBJ2-5, with 7 nucleotides matching TRBD2. The CDR3 is 14 residues long. The V and J ends lost 6 bases and 4 bases, in that order; junction bases with no gene match: 8. The CDR3 DNA reads TGTGCCAGCAGGACTTCGGGGGGTCCAGAGACCCAGTACTTC. The encoded protein is CASRTSGGPETQYF.

This clonotype was counted ten times or more. V and J are TRBV20-1 and TRBJ2-2; TRBD2 matches at 14 bases. Germline V gene sequence: CDR1 DFQATT, CDR2 SNEGSKA (reference sequence). V gave up 0 bases and J gave up 8 bases; unmatched junction bases: 5. The CDR3 consists of 16 residues. CDR3 nucleotide sequence: TGCAGTGCTAGAGATGTCGGACTAGCGGGGGGAGGGGAGCTGTTTTTT. Protein product: CSARDVGLAGGGELFF.

This clonotype was counted at least ten times. The CDR3, as DNA: TGCGCCAGCAGTGAGTCAAGGACAGGAAATCCCCAGCATTTT. The encoded protein is CASSESRTGNPQHF. This rearrangement joins TRBV10-2 to TRBJ1-5, with 7 bases lining up with TRBD1. Germline lookup yields CDR1 WSHSY and CDR2 SAAADI. This CDR3 has 14 residues. The ends lost 0 bases at V and 10 bases at J; junction bases unmatched: 6.

In this sample, this clonotype turned up many times. V and J are TRBV10-2 and TRBJ2-1, with 12 bases lining up with TRBD2. This CDR3 has 15 residues. V shed 5 bases and J 8 bases; nucleotides not matched to a gene: 7. CDR1 is WSHSY and CDR2 is SAAADI in the germline V gene. Here the CDR3 reads CASSLPLAGGDEQFF. CDR3 DNA: TGCGCCAGCAGTCTCCCGCTAGCGGGAGGGGATGAGCAGTTCTTC.

This clonotype was seen a few times. CDR3 DNA: TGTGCCACCAGCAGAACTGGGTTGGGGAATGAAAAACTGTTTTTT. This encodes CATSRTGLGNEKLFF. The chain couples TRBV15 to TRBJ1-4; unclear D gene. Germline CDR1 and CDR2: LNHNV and YYDKDF (reference sequence). The CDR3 covers 15 residues. With 2 bases removed from V and 5 bases from J, the gap between germline ends came to 12 bases.

This clonotype was seen repeatedly, ten times or more. The V and J genes are TRBV2 and TRBJ2-1; 12 bases fit TRBD2. V lost 4 bases and J lost 9; bases outside the gene matches: 4. Germline values: CDR1 SNHLY, CDR2 FYNNEI. The CDR3 has 14 amino acids. CDR3 residues: CASSASGGAGEQFF. CDR3 bases: TGTGCCAGCAGTGCTAGCGGGGGGGCAGGTGAGCAGTTCTTC.

This clonotype came up many times. The chain joins TRBV3-1 to TRBJ2-5; no definite D call. Per the germline V gene, CDR1 is LGHDT and CDR2 is YNNKEL (reference sequence). V lost 1 base to trimming and J lost 0 bases, with 21 bases between them. The CDR3 runs to 19 residues. The CDR3: CASSQAFFSGVTDQETQYF. CDR3 bases: TGTGCCAGCAGCCAAGCCTTCTTTTCGGGTGTAACAGACCAAGAGACCCAGTACTTC.

This clonotype has ten or more counts. In DNA form, the CDR3 reads TGCAGTGCTAGAGATCGGGGGGCCAAATACGAGCAGTACTTC. It translates to CSARDRGAKYEQYF. The chain combines TRBV20-1 with TRBJ2-7; possibly TRBD2 for D (7 bases). The V gene's germline CDR1 is DFQATT and CDR2 SNEGSKA (reference sequence). The CDR3 has 14 amino acids. V lost 0 bases, J lost 4 bases, and 13 bases lay in between.

This clonotype was found a few times. The V call is TRBV5-1, the J call TRBJ1-1, with TRBD1 identical over 9 bases. Trimming removed 4 bases from V and 4 bases from J; junction bases left unmatched: 8. This CDR3 has 15 amino acids. The germline CDR1 and CDR2 sequences are SGHRS and YFSETQ. The CDR3 DNA reads TGCGCCAGCAGCATTTCGGGACAGGGCCCCACTGAAGCTTTCTTT. Protein sequence: CASSISGQGPTEAFF.

In this sample, this clonotype turned up many times. This chain connects TRBV5-5 to TRBJ2-1, with TRBD2 identical over 10 bases. Trimming at V came to 5 bases and at J to 0 bases, leaving 5 bases not matched to a gene. Germline loops: CDR1 SGHKS, CDR2 YYEKEE (reference sequence). The CDR3 has 16 amino acids. In nucleotides, the CDR3 is TGTGCCAGCAGTTCTAGCGGGGGAAACTCCTACAATGAGCAGTTCTTC. Translation gives CASSSSGGNSYNEQFF.

V and J are TRBV6-5 and TRBJ2-7, with D tentatively TRBD1 (5 bases). V was shortened by 6 bases and J by 1 base, with 7 bases between the two germline ends. CDR1 is MNHEY, CDR2 SVGAGI, per germline. The CDR3 contains 12 residues. The CDR3 DNA sequence: TGTGCCAGCAGAGACAGATCCTACGAGCAGTACTTC. Translated, it gives CASRDRSYEQYF.

This clonotype was detected ten times or more. The V gene is TRBV6-5, the J gene TRBJ2-1; D unclear. The germline V and J ends were trimmed by 1 base and 7 bases, with 11 bases remaining between them. The CDR3 is 14 amino acids. The germline CDR1 and CDR2 sequences are MNHEY and SVGAGI. DNA for the CDR3: TGTGCCAGCAGTTACTACTCGGGCTTGAATGAGCAGTTCTTC. It codes for CASSYYSGLNEQFF.

This clonotype has at least ten counts. V usage is TRBV27 and J usage is TRBJ1-2, with TRBD1 as a possible D gene (5 bases). Germline V gene data show CDR1 as MNHEY and CDR2 as SMNVEV (reference sequence). This CDR3 has 15 amino acids. V was shortened by 6 bases and J by 4 bases, with 18 bases between the two germline ends. The CDR3 nucleotides read TGTGCCAGCAGGCAGAGACAGAACCTAAGCTATGGCTACACCTTC. Translation: CASRQRQNLSYGYTF.

This clonotype was seen ten or more times. The chain has TRBV6-5 and TRBJ2-7; 9 nucleotides line up with TRBD1. CDR3 length: 15 amino acids. The germline CDR1 and CDR2 sequences are MNHEY and SVGAGI. Trimming took 0 bases from V and 4 from J; bases not matched to a gene: 4. The CDR3 protein is CASSYSMDRGYEQYF. CDR3 coding DNA: TGTGCCAGCAGTTACTCGATGGACAGGGGATACGAGCAGTACTTC.

At least ten counts were recorded for this clonotype. The V and J genes are TRBV7-2 and TRBJ1-5, with a weak D call TRBD1 (6 bases). Germline loops: CDR1 SGHTA, CDR2 FQGNSA. CDR3 length equals 16 residues. Trimming shortened V by 5 bases and J by 2 bases, and 16 bases separated the two germline ends. The CDR3 loop is CASSTNTGIGNQPQHF. The CDR3 DNA follows: TGTGCCAGCAGCACGAACACAGGGATAGGCAATCAGCCCCAGCATTTT.

The chain couples TRBV29-1 to TRBJ2-7; D gene unclear. The V gene's germline CDR1 is SQVTM and CDR2 ANQGSEA. Trimming pared 7 bases from V and 5 bases from J, leaving 18 bases between. The CDR3 totals 13 residues. Here the CDR3 DNA reads TGCAGCGCCTGCGGTCAGGTTGGAAACGAGCAGTACTTC. Translating gives CSACGQVGNEQYF.

This clonotype was counted once. This likely comes from a read error, as the CDR3 has no conserved phenylalanine or tryptophan at its end. The V gene is TRBV20-1, the J gene TRBJ1-1, with 9 bases that match TRBD1. CDR3 length equals 14 residues. The junction had 4 bases not matched to a gene; V was cut back by 0 bases and J by 5 bases. The germline V gene has CDR1 DFQATT and CDR2 SNEGSKA (reference sequence). The CDR3, as DNA: TGCAGTGCTAGAGAACAGGGGGCCGGGACTGAAGCTTTCTCT. Protein sequence: CSAREQGAGTEAFS.

This clonotype was detected ten times or more. The CDR3: CASSSQGQNYGYTF. The CDR3 bases are TGTGCCAGCAGTTCACAGGGCCAAAACTATGGCTACACCTTC. The genes are TRBV6-5 and TRBJ1-2; a possible D gene is TRBD1 (6 bases). The ends were cut back, 4 bases at V and 2 bases at J, with 11 bases in the middle. Germline values: CDR1 MNHEY, CDR2 SVGAGI. The CDR3 runs 14 residues.

V usage is TRBV6-5 and J usage is TRBJ2-1, with D perhaps matching TRBD1 or TRBD2 (5 bases each). The CDR3 is 15 residues long. V lost 2 bases and J lost 5, with 13 bases in between. CDR1 is MNHEY, CDR2 SVGAGI, per germline. For the CDR3, the DNA is TGTGCCAGCAGTTACCTGGGGCCGAGGGACAATGAGCAGTTCTTC. It specifies CASSYLGPRDNEQFF.

This clonotype was seen ten or more times. The V and J genes are TRBV5-1 and TRBJ2-7, with D perhaps TRBD2 (5 bases). This CDR3 is 12 amino acids long. Germline V gene sequence: CDR1 SGHRS, CDR2 YFSETQ. The V end was cut by 5 bases, the J end by 3 bases, with 9 bases between. CDR3: CASRLGGYEQYF. As DNA, the CDR3 is TGCGCCAGCAGGCTCGGAGGCTACGAGCAGTACTTC.

The chain employs TRBV12-3 or TRBV12-4 and TRBJ1-2; D unclear. The CDR3 length is 13 residues. Deletions cut 2 bases from V and 6 bases from J, with 10 bases between. The CDR3, as DNA: TGTGCCAGCAGTTTACAGTGGCATGATGGCTACACCTTC. It yields the protein CASSLQWHDGYTF.

The sample holds many counts of this clonotype. The V gene is TRBV29-1, the J gene TRBJ2-2, with no clear D. Germline V gene data show CDR1 as SQVTM and CDR2 as ANQGSEA. V was trimmed by 3 bases and J by 3 bases, leaving 8 bases between them. The CDR3 is made up of 13 amino acids. CDR3 in DNA: TGCAGCGTTGATTACGGTTACACCGGGGAGCTGTTTTTT. Amino acid sequence: CSVDYGYTGELFF.

This clonotype was observed at least ten times. The J gene is TRBJ2-5, the V gene TRBV27; D ambiguous. V lost 3 bases, J lost 1 base, and 6 bases lay in between. This CDR3 has 13 residues. Germline lookup yields CDR1 MNHEY and CDR2 SMNVEV (reference sequence). The CDR3 region is CASSLHSQETQYF. DNA for the CDR3: TGTGCCAGCAGTTTGCACTCCCAAGAGACCCAGTACTTC.

About this clonotype itself: This clone may be a read error of a much larger clone one base away. The chain links TRBV10-1 to TRBJ2-3; tentatively, D is TRBD1 or TRBD2 (5 bases each). Germline CDR1 is WNHNN and CDR2 is SYGVQD (reference sequence). This CDR3 comprises 15 residues. Trimming removed 4 bases from V and 2 bases from J, with 13 bases in between. For the CDR3, the DNA is TGCGCCAGCAGTGGAGGGGTGACCATCACAGATACGCAGTATTTT. Its translation: CASSGGVTITDTQYF.

There are many counts of this clonotype. The chain uses TRBV24-1 and TRBJ2-3; 8 bases map to TRBD2. The CDR3 spans 18 residues. Germline trimming cut 5 bases from V and 0 bases from J; bases unmatched to any gene: 12. Germline V gene sequence: CDR1 KGHDR, CDR2 SFDVKD. This chain's CDR3 is CATSGKPGLAASTDTQYF. In nucleotides, the CDR3 is TGTGCCACCAGTGGAAAGCCCGGACTAGCTGCTAGCACAGATACGCAGTATTTT.

The J gene is TRBJ2-3, the V gene TRBV2; D possibly corresponds to TRBD2 (6 bases). This CDR3 is built from 15 residues. Germline V gene lookup returns CDR1 SNHLY and CDR2 FYNNEI. V lost 4 bases, J lost 3 bases, and 14 bases lay in between. The CDR3 DNA sequence: TGTGCCAGCAGTGTCGGTACTAGCTCAACAGATACGCAGTATTTT. Translation: CASSVGTSSTDTQYF.

This clonotype was picked up many times. This chain connects TRBV7-6 to TRBJ2-1; 9 bases match TRBD2. The CDR3 sequence is 14 residues long. Trimming removed 1 base from V and 7 bases from J; junction bases left unmatched: 2. In germline, CDR1 is SGHVS, CDR2 FNYEAQ. The CDR3 coding sequence is TGTGCCAGCAGCTTAGTCCTAGCGGGGAATGAGCAGTTCTTC. The encoded protein is CASSLVLAGNEQFF.